This T cell receptor beta chain originates from a study of siplizumab effects on memory and regulatory T cells. For this clone: The target antigen is unknown.

Germline V gives CDR1 MNHEY, CDR2 SMNVEV (reference sequence). V lost 3 bases, J lost 6 bases, and 7 bases stayed unmatched. The CDR3 spans 14 residues. Assay used: immunoSEQ multiplex PCR; TCRdb lists only in-frame clones, some missing. Of 50,000 or so clones listed, roughly 87% were seen once; the top ten hold less than 0.35%. Study observations and caveats: The majority of clones, roughly 80-95% of proliferating CD4+ or CD8+ clones, lacked an assignable naive or memory phenotype. Under siplizumab, an average approximately 69% of mappable alloreactive CD4+ clones were Treg-derived, compared with 25% to 30% in controls. Siplizumab produced a significant drop in alloreactive sequences attributable to unstimulated CD4+ memory cells.

Naive, memory, effector memory and TEMRA subsets, all unstimulated, were sequenced in three donor pairs. The rearrangement links TRBV27 to TRBJ1-2; 7 nucleotides match TRBD1. This TCR came from a human donor in good health. What was sequenced was naive CD8+ T cells sorted from blood. The CDR3 DNA reads as TGTGCCAGCAGTTTGTCTGAGGGGGCGAATGGCTACACCTTC. Its translation is CASSLSEGANGYTF.